The rows below give T cell receptor beta chains drawn from one sample of a study of T cells in Graves' hyperthyroidism and ophthalmopathy. A single record per CDR3 protein comes from TCRdb applying MiXCR to the multiplex PCR reads. The table has hundreds of thousands of distinct CDR3 sequences, about 14% seen once; the top ten hold 10% to 13%. Input material: blood. The receptors were gathered from a woman in her late teens or twenties with Graves' hyperthyroidism. Each CDR3 is given with its conserved first and last residue. The order of the fields is J gene, V gene, CDR3 protein.

TRBJ1-5	TRBV19	CASKHTGQPQHF
TRBJ2-3	TRBV7-2	CASSPPPLTTQYF
TRBJ2-1	TRBV24-1	CATSDSWTSGSIDEQFF
TRBJ1-2	TRBV14	CASSQVGGPLNYGYTF
TRBJ2-3	TRBV9	CASSVGGGSSTDTQYF
TRBJ2-3	TRBV6-5	CASSYWTGGTDTQYF
TRBJ2-1	TRBV6-2/TRBV6-3	CASRDWGEQFF
TRBJ2-5	TRBV13	CASSLGPIKLAGVRETQYF
TRBJ1-1	TRBV27	CASSRGTGVYENTEAFF
TRBJ1-3	TRBV11-3	CASSLSPSSNTIYF
TRBJ1-5	TRBV2	CASSGALFAGQNQPQHF
TRBJ2-7	TRBV9	CASSHHPGGPPYEQYF
TRBJ2-2	TRBV7-3	CASSFYGGRAGELFF
TRBJ2-3	TRBV29-1	CSVVGLAGDYTDTQYF
TRBJ2-5	TRBV24-1	CATSDSARRPTGTQYF
TRBJ2-3	TRBV12-3/TRBV12-4	CASRLAGSSDTQYF
TRBJ1-1	TRBV12-3/TRBV12-4	CASTKQGREAFF
TRBJ2-2	TRBV2	CATRRDSTGELFF
TRBJ2-1	TRBV24-1	CATTSGRDYNEQFF
TRBJ2-5	TRBV20-1	CSGAASGGYQETQYF
TRBJ2-1	TRBV7-2	CASSYRDRSYNEQFF
TRBJ1-1	TRBV20-1	CSAEERGNTEAFF
TRBJ1-3	TRBV7-2	CASSPLGSGNTIYF
TRBJ2-1	TRBV20-1	CSARLQGPLEFF
TRBJ2-2	TRBV6-1	CASSSVTPAGRGELFF
TRBJ2-4	TRBV27	CASSLTGDKNIQYF
TRBJ2-7	TRBV20-1	CSARDRPLAPSYEQYF
TRBJ2-2	TRBV24-1	CATSDPRGNTGELFF
TRBJ1-1	TRBV4-3	CASSQGWQGNTEAFF
TRBJ2-7	TRBV20-1	CSAESDRSYEQYF
TRBJ1-1	TRBV30	CAWSSWGQRNTEAFF
TRBJ2-1	TRBV9	CASSVAPGLLSSYNEQFF
TRBJ2-2	TRBV20-1	CSAERDYNTGELFF
TRBJ2-1	TRBV19	CASSPLAGSSYNEQFF
TRBJ2-2	TRBV7-3	CASSLTSAYTGELFF
TRBJ2-1	TRBV18	CASSPTPAGGGNEQFF
TRBJ2-7	TRBV5-5	CASSLTADRYEQYF
TRBJ2-6	TRBV28	CASSRPEMAGANVLTF
TRBJ2-1	TRBV6-1	CASSDHRGAYNEQFF
TRBJ2-7	TRBV20-1	CSATGLAETPYEQYF
TRBJ2-3	TRBV3-1	CASSHSDTQYF
TRBJ1-5	TRBV19	CASSIGGINQPQHF
TRBJ2-6	TRBV5-1	CASSSQGTLTAGANVLTF
TRBJ1-4	TRBV18	CASSPGQADATNEKLFF
TRBJ2-7	TRBV29-1	CSVEDHGTTYEQYF
TRBJ2-7	TRBV5-1	CASSFRGRNEQYF
TRBJ2-7	TRBV28	CASSPRTDAYEQYF
TRBJ1-4	TRBV3-1	CASSLLYSATNEKLFF
TRBJ2-3	TRBV20-1	CSASDSPADTQYF
TRBJ2-7	TRBV12-3/TRBV12-4	CASTATGALGNEQYF
TRBJ2-5	TRBV7-8	CASSSTMVAETQYF
TRBJ1-4	TRBV3-1	CASSSGTNEKLFF
TRBJ2-5	TRBV18	CASSPGKETQYF
TRBJ1-1	TRBV27	CASSSPGGKMNTEAFF
TRBJ1-1	TRBV27	CASSLWGDGEAFF
TRBJ2-3	TRBV5-6	CASTHSLAVPTDTQYF
TRBJ2-7	TRBV13	CASSLEGQALYEQYF
TRBJ2-3	TRBV19	CASRPEKPFTDTQYF
TRBJ2-3	TRBV10-1	CASSERASDTQYF
TRBJ2-7	TRBV6-2/TRBV6-3	CASSPEVASSYEQYF